The 27 T cell receptor beta chains in this list originate from one sample, sequenced in a study of early T cells in non-severe SARS-CoV-2 infection. In TCRdb, the 5' RACE reads were re-called with MiXCR into one record per CDR3 protein. The table has over 80,000 distinct CDR3 sequences, 14% seen once; the top ten hold approximately 11%. The specimen was whole blood. The source is an adult who was a healthcare worker with PCR-confirmed SARS-CoV-2 infection or an uninfected control (not recorded which).

The chain joins TRBV6-5 to TRBJ2-1; D is ambiguous. V dropped 3 bases and J dropped 10 bases, with 7 bases sitting between them. Germline values: CDR1 MNHEY, CDR2 SVGAGI. This CDR3 is built from 11 residues. In DNA form, the CDR3 reads TGTGCCAGCAGTTATTTGGAGGAGCAGTTCTTC. Protein sequence: CASSYLEEQFF.

This clonotype was detected only a few times. The chain has TRBV19 and TRBJ1-1, with D possibly being TRBD1 (5 bases). Germline CDR1 reads LNHDA; CDR2 reads SQIVND (reference sequence). This CDR3 region has 15 residues. V lost 7 bases and J 7 bases, leaving 22 bases between the germline ends. CDR3 DNA sequence: TGTGCCAGTACCGTAGTGGGCGGATCGGGACTTGAAGCTTTCTTT. Translating gives CASTVVGGSGLEAFF.

The CDR3 region has the DNA TGTGCCAGCAGTACCGGGACCCGCGGAAGACAGTTCTTC. Encoded protein: CASSTGTRGRQFF. V usage is TRBV12-3 or TRBV12-4 and J usage is TRBJ2-1; possibly TRBD1 or TRBD2 for D (5 bases each). The V and J ends lost 5 bases and 13 bases respectively, with 18 bases between them. CDR3 length: 13 residues.

In this sample, this clonotype turned up a few times. This rearrangement joins TRBV15 to TRBJ2-3, with a tentative D call TRBD1 (6 bases). CDR1 and CDR2 from the germline V gene are LNHNV and YYDKDF (reference sequence). This CDR3 is 14 amino acids long. With 6 bases removed from V and 3 bases from J, the gap between germline ends came to 13 bases. The CDR3 DNA follows: TGTGCCACCAGGGCCGACACAGGGACAGATACGCAGTATTTT. It codes for CATRADTGTDTQYF.

The chain recombines TRBV5-1 with TRBJ1-1, with 9 bases aligning to TRBD1. The ends lost 4 bases at V and 0 bases at J; junction bases unmatched: 7. In germline, CDR1 is SGHRS, CDR2 YFSETQ. The CDR3 is 16 residues long. DNA of the CDR3: TGCGCCAGCAGCCCACAGGGGGCAACTATGAACACTGAAGCTTTCTTT. Its translation is CASSPQGATMNTEAFF.

J is TRBJ2-5 and V is TRBV20-1; D is ambiguous. V was pared by 4 bases and J by 1 base, with 10 bases between. The CDR3 runs 13 residues. The germline V gene has CDR1 DFQATT and CDR2 SNEGSKA (reference sequence). Written as DNA, the CDR3 is TGCAGTGCTATACATATCCTCCAAGAGACCCAGTACTTC. Translation: CSAIHILQETQYF.

CDR3 amino acids: CASRTVGHPGNTEAFF. In DNA form, the CDR3 reads TGTGCCAGCAGGACGGTGGGGCACCCGGGCAACACTGAAGCTTTCTTT. The chain has TRBV6-5 and TRBJ1-1; D is possibly TRBD1 (5 bases). CDR1 and CDR2 (germline): MNHEY, SVGAGI. Trimming stripped 6 bases from V and 2 bases from J, with 19 bases between. CDR3 length: 16 amino acids.

The chain is built from TRBV7-9 and TRBJ1-1; TRBD1 is a possible D gene (6 bases). Trimming shortened V by 6 bases and J by 4 bases, and 12 bases separated the two germline ends. Germline CDR1 reads SEHNR; CDR2 reads FQNEAQ (reference sequence). The CDR3 consists of 13 residues. The CDR3 is CASSSRGGTEAFF. For the CDR3, the DNA is TGTGCCAGCAGTTCCAGGGGCGGCACTGAAGCTTTCTTT.

This clonotype was recorded many times. The gene calls are TRBV6-1 and TRBJ1-1; D call uncertain. The CDR3 is made up of 13 amino acids. Germline V CDR1 and CDR2: MNHNS, SASEGT. The ends were cut back, 5 bases at V and 1 base at J, with 8 bases in the middle. CDR3 in amino acids: CASSQTPNTEAFF. The CDR3 DNA is TGTGCCAGCAGTCAAACACCGAACACTGAAGCTTTCTTT.

V is TRBV2 and J is TRBJ1-5, with no clear D. The CDR3 has 15 residues. The V and J ends lost 4 bases and 0 bases respectively, with 10 bases between them. The germline V gene encodes CDR1 SNHLY and CDR2 FYNNEI. The CDR3 sequence: CASSGITYSNQPQHF. For the CDR3, the DNA is TGTGCCAGCAGTGGAATCACGTATAGCAATCAGCCCCAGCATTTT.

The CDR3 loop reads CASSLNSQPQHF. For the CDR3, the DNA is TGTGCCAGCAGTTTAAATAGTCAGCCCCAGCATTTT. This chain connects TRBV12-3 or TRBV12-4 to TRBJ1-5; D unresolved. V was shortened by 2 bases and J by 6 bases, with 5 bases between the two germline ends. The CDR3 is 12 residues long.

This clonotype has more than one count but fewer than ten. The chain's CDR3 is CASSGETQYF. The CDR3 region has the DNA TGTGCCAGCAGTGGGGAGACCCAGTACTTC. The chain carries TRBV2 and TRBJ2-5; no clear D. The CDR3 is 10 amino acids. The V and J ends lost 4 bases and 5 bases respectively, with 2 bases between them. Germline V lookup: CDR1 SNHLY, CDR2 FYNNEI. Together with reference TRBV2 and TRBJ2-5, the CDR3 gives the full variable domain: EPEVTQTPSHQVTQMGQEVILRCVPISNHLYFYWYRQILGQKVEFLVSFYNNEISEKSEIFDDQFSVERPDGSNFTLKIRSTKLEDSAMYFCASSGETQYFGPGTRLLVL.

This clonotype was observed a handful of times. This rearrangement joins TRBV2 to TRBJ2-5, with 9 bases matching TRBD2. V dropped 2 bases and J dropped 5; count of bases not matched to a gene: 6. Germline V gene data show CDR1 as SNHLY and CDR2 as FYNNEI. The CDR3 is 15 residues long. CDR3 amino acids: CASSETSGGIETQYF. The DNA for the CDR3 is TGTGCCAGCAGTGAAACCAGCGGGGGGATCGAGACCCAGTACTTC.

This clonotype has a handful of counts. V and J are TRBV7-2 and TRBJ1-5; the match to TRBD1 covers 7 bases. Germline CDR1 SGHTA, CDR2 FQGNSA. The CDR3 has 14 amino acids. The V and J ends lost 8 bases and 0 bases, in that order; junction bases with no gene match: 4. CDR3 in amino acids: CASGTEFSNQPQHF. The CDR3 region has the DNA TGTGCCAGCGGGACAGAGTTTAGCAATCAGCCCCAGCATTTT.

This clonotype was recorded a few times. DNA for the CDR3: TGTGCCAGCAGCTTAGGGACAACGAATTCACCCCTCCACTTT. This sequence encodes CASSLGTTNSPLHF. This chain uses TRBV5-6 with TRBJ1-6; D possibly corresponds to TRBD1 (6 bases). The CDR3 runs to 14 residues. V lost 2 bases, J lost 7 bases, and 10 bases lay in between. Germline values: CDR1 SGHDT, CDR2 YYEEEE.

This clonotype has only a few counts. The V and J genes are TRBV27 and TRBJ2-3, with 9 bases that match TRBD2. This CDR3 spans 16 amino acids. The ends lost 8 bases at V and 0 bases at J; junction bases unmatched: 9. Looked up from germline, CDR1 is MNHEY and CDR2 is SMNVEV (reference sequence). The CDR3 DNA reads as TGTGCCAGCTCCGATCTAGCGGGGACTAGCACAGATACGCAGTATTTT. It specifies CASSDLAGTSTDTQYF.

In its sample, this clonotype was seen many times. V usage is TRBV7-9 and J usage is TRBJ2-4; no clear D. Germline V gene sequence: CDR1 SEHNR, CDR2 FQNEAQ (reference sequence). Between the trimmed V and J ends, which lost 2 bases and 9 bases, there was a span of 11 bases. This CDR3 has 13 amino acids. The CDR3, as DNA: TGTGCCAGCAGCTTAACACAGTCCGGCATTCAGTACTTC. Translating it yields CASSLTQSGIQYF.

This clonotype was detected ten times or more. This chain uses TRBV14 with TRBJ1-2, with no clear D. The germline CDR1 and CDR2 sequences are SGHDN and FVKESK. This CDR3 has 16 amino acids. V lost 0 bases to trimming and J lost 8 bases, with 19 bases between them. CDR3 region: CASSQDSQNGFRGYTF. The CDR3 DNA reads as TGTGCCAGCAGCCAAGATTCTCAGAATGGGTTTAGGGGCTACACCTTC.

The chain links TRBV20-1 to TRBJ2-1; no clear D gene. Germline V gives CDR1 DFQATT, CDR2 SNEGSKA (reference sequence). V was clipped by 0 bases and J by 0 bases, with 12 bases between them. This CDR3 has 16 residues. The CDR3 region is CSARDATDLSYNEQFF. CDR3 DNA: TGCAGTGCTAGAGATGCCACAGACCTCTCCTACAATGAGCAGTTCTTC.

This clonotype has a handful of counts. The rearrangement joins TRBV20-1 to TRBJ1-5; no clear D gene. Between the trimmed V and J ends, which lost 3 bases and 5 bases, there was a span of 11 bases. Looked up from germline, CDR1 is DFQATT and CDR2 is SNEGSKA (reference sequence). The CDR3 is 13 amino acids. The DNA for the CDR3 is TGCAGTGCTAGGTCCTGGGAGGATCAGCCCCAGCATTTT. This sequence encodes CSARSWEDQPQHF.

This clonotype was seen a few times. The rearrangement joins TRBV9 to TRBJ2-3; maybe TRBD2 (6 bases). From germline, CDR1 is SGDLS and CDR2 YYNGEE. CDR3 length equals 17 residues. V dropped 0 bases and J dropped 2 bases, with 16 bases sitting between them. CDR3 sequence (DNA): TGTGCCAGCAGCGTAGGAGGCGGGGCAGGGCCCACAGATACGCAGTATTTT. Its protein is CASSVGGGAGPTDTQYF.

This clonotype appeared many times. This sequence joins TRBV12-3 or TRBV12-4 and TRBJ1-4; D might be TRBD1 (6 bases). The germline V and J ends were trimmed by 1 base and 8 bases, with 14 bases remaining between them. The CDR3 is made up of 15 amino acids. This chain's CDR3 is CASSLVGGQGEKLFF. For the CDR3, the DNA is TGTGCCAGCAGTTTAGTGGGGGGCCAAGGAGAAAAACTGTTTTTT.

The V call is TRBV7-9, the J call TRBJ2-5; the D gene could be TRBD1 or TRBD2 (5 bases each). The CDR3 length is 15 residues. Germline loops: CDR1 SEHNR, CDR2 FQNEAQ (reference sequence). V gave up 2 bases and J gave up 2 bases, with 12 bases separating them. The CDR3 DNA is TGTGCCAGCAGCTTATGGGGCAGGGAGCAAGAGACCCAGTACTTC. Translation gives CASSLWGREQETQYF.

This clonotype was seen only a few times. This sequence joins TRBV20-1 and TRBJ2-7; 10 bases are shared with TRBD1. CDR3 length: 13 amino acids. Germline V gives CDR1 DFQATT, CDR2 SNEGSKA (reference sequence). CDR3 DNA sequence: TGCAGCACACCCGGACAGGGGGATTGGCAGCAGTACTTC. Translating it yields CSTPGQGDWQQYF.

This clonotype was observed a handful of times. The J gene is TRBJ2-7, the V gene TRBV20-1; 13 positions match TRBD2. The CDR3 extends over 16 amino acids. J lost 7 bases, V lost 5 bases, and 14 bases had no gene match. From germline, CDR1 is DFQATT and CDR2 SNEGSKA (reference sequence). The CDR3 nucleotides are TGCAGTGCTCCGCGGACTAGCGGGGGCCCGTTCTCGGAGCAGTACTTC. This translates into CSAPRTSGGPFSEQYF.

This clonotype was picked up a small number of times. The chain links TRBV20-1 to TRBJ1-1; no reliable D call. This CDR3 spans 14 amino acids. V dropped 7 bases and J dropped 1 base, with 16 bases sitting between them. The germline V gene encodes CDR1 DFQATT and CDR2 SNEGSKA (reference sequence). This chain's CDR3 is CSGSGWAGNTEAFF. CDR3 sequence (DNA): TGCAGTGGCTCGGGGTGGGCAGGGAACACTGAAGCTTTCTTT.

This clonotype was seen more than once but under ten times. The gene calls are TRBV27 and TRBJ2-2, with D possibly being TRBD1 (6 bases). Germline lookup yields CDR1 MNHEY and CDR2 SMNVEV (reference sequence). This CDR3 region has 14 residues. The V end lost 5 bases, the J end lost 3 bases, and 10 bases lay between the germline ends. CDR3 region: CASSLWTDTGELFF. In DNA form, the CDR3 reads TGTGCCAGCAGTCTATGGACAGACACCGGGGAGCTGTTTTTT.